The 22 T cell receptor beta chains given below trace back to one sample, sequenced in a study of neurological immune-mediated disorders. Each CDR3 protein gets one entry after TCRdb re-called the 5' RACE reads with MiXCR. The sample carries about 70,000 distinct CDR3 sequences, around 3% recorded once. The sequencing input was PBMCs. The receptors come from a woman aged 45 to 65 with multiple sclerosis.

Many counts were recorded for this clonotype. The rearrangement links TRBV5-1 to TRBJ2-7, with TRBD1 matching over 10 bases. There are 17 residues in the CDR3. Trimming at V came to 4 bases and at J to 5 bases, leaving 15 bases not matched to a gene. Germline CDR1 is SGHRS and CDR2 is YFSETQ. The CDR3 nucleotides read TGCGCCAGCAGCGTGTTCCCACCGGGACAGGGGACCCACGAGCAGTACTTC. This gives the protein CASSVFPPGQGTHEQYF.

This clonotype showed up many times. The chain combines TRBV6-4 with TRBJ2-1, with TRBD2 matching over 13 bases. Unmatched junction bases numbered 6, after V lost 8 bases and J lost 5 bases. Germline-derived CDR1 and CDR2 are MRHNA and SNTAGT. The CDR3 length is 15 residues. Here the CDR3 DNA reads TGTGCCAGCGCCGACGGGACTAGCGGGGACAATGAGCAGTTCTTC. Amino acid sequence: CASADGTSGDNEQFF.

The V call is TRBV5-6, the J call TRBJ1-6; no reliable D call. The ends were cut back, 3 bases at V and 16 bases at J, with 17 bases in the middle. This CDR3 has 13 amino acids. Germline V gene lookup returns CDR1 SGHDT and CDR2 YYEEEE. The CDR3 spells CASSSMTGAPLHF. CDR3 coding DNA: TGTGCCAGCAGCTCCATGACGGGCGCCCCGCTCCACTTT.

There are a few counts of this clonotype. The chain recombines TRBV18 with TRBJ2-4, with 12 bases fitting TRBD1. The CDR3 covers 18 residues. Germline V gene sequence: CDR1 KGHSH, CDR2 LQKENI. The ends lost 3 bases at V and 7 bases at J; junction bases unmatched: 13. The CDR3 DNA reads as TGTGCCAGCTCACCCCGGGACAGGGGGCCGGGCGTTTTGAACATTCAGTACTTC. The encoded protein is CASSPRDRGPGVLNIQYF. Combining the CDR3 with reference TRBV18 and TRBJ2-4 gives the whole variable domain NAGVMQNPRHLVRRRGQEARLRCSPMKGHSHVYWYRQLPEEGLKFMVYLQKENIIDESGMPKERFSAEFPKEGPSILRIQQVVRGDSAAYFCASSPRDRGPGVLNIQYFGAGTRLSVL.

This clonotype was picked up many times. This chain connects TRBV7-9 to TRBJ1-1; 8 bases map to TRBD1. Unmatched junction bases numbered 13, after V lost 2 bases and J lost 5 bases. The CDR3 covers 17 residues. CDR1 SEHNR and CDR2 FQNEAQ come from the germline V gene (reference sequence). CDR3 sequence: CASSLRGRTGGWTEAFF. The CDR3 DNA reads TGTGCCAGCAGCTTACGGGGGAGAACAGGGGGGTGGACTGAAGCTTTCTTT.

Many counts were recorded for this clonotype. J is TRBJ1-6 and V is TRBV20-1; 10 bases map to TRBD1. V lost 5 bases to trimming and J lost 8 bases; unmatched junction nucleotides: 9. Germline CDR1 and CDR2: DFQATT and SNEGSKA (reference sequence). The CDR3 has 15 amino acids. The chain's CDR3 is CSASPPGTGDSPLHF. The CDR3 coding sequence is TGCAGTGCTTCTCCCCCCGGGACAGGGGATTCACCCCTCCACTTT.

This clonotype has a handful of counts. This may come from a read error, since a much larger clone is one base off. V and J are TRBV20-1 and TRBJ1-1; tentatively, D is TRBD1 (5 bases). Trimming left V 6 bases short and J 2 bases short, with 16 bases between. The CDR3 loop spans 14 amino acids. Germline-derived CDR1 and CDR2 are DFQATT and SNEGSKA (reference sequence). The CDR3 bases are TGCAGTGCCGCCCTCGGGGGATACAACACTGAAGCTTTCTTT. It codes for CSAALGGYNTEAFF.

There are many counts of this clonotype. V gene TRBV5-1 combines with J gene TRBJ1-1, with a possible D match to TRBD1 (6 bases). The CDR3 has 15 amino acids. Trimming took 0 bases from V and 1 from J, leaving 10 bases between them. CDR1 SGHRS and CDR2 YFSETQ come from the germline V gene. This chain's CDR3 is CASSLDLGGNTEAFF. The CDR3, as DNA: TGCGCCAGCAGCTTGGACTTAGGGGGGAACACTGAAGCTTTCTTT. The full variable domain, completed using reference TRBV5-1 and TRBJ1-1, is KAGVTQTPRYLIKTRGQQVTLSCSPISGHRSVSWYQQTPGQGLQFLFEYFSETQRNKGNFPGRFSGRQFSNSRSEMNVSTLELGDSALYLCASSLDLGGNTEAFFGQGTRLTVV.

There are many counts of this clonotype. In DNA, the CDR3 is TGCGCCAGCAGCCAAGATCCAGTAGCGGGAGTCTACGAGCAGTACTTC. Amino acid sequence: CASSQDPVAGVYEQYF. J is TRBJ2-7 and V is TRBV4-3; 9 bases are shared with TRBD2. Germline V gene sequence: CDR1 LGHNA, CDR2 YSLEER. J was trimmed by 3 bases and V by 0 bases; bases with no gene match: 6. This CDR3 spans 16 amino acids.

There are many counts of this clonotype. V usage is TRBV5-1 and J usage is TRBJ2-7; 14 bases align to TRBD2. Germline V gives CDR1 SGHRS, CDR2 YFSETQ. The CDR3 loop spans 14 amino acids. V lost 4 bases and J lost 7; bases outside the gene matches: 4. DNA of the CDR3: TGCGCCAGCAGCCTACGGACTAGCGGGAGGGAGCAGTACTTC. Protein product: CASSLRTSGREQYF.

This clonotype came up many times. This chain connects TRBV5-8 to TRBJ1-1, with TRBD1 matching over 9 bases. Trimming removed 4 bases from V and 5 bases from J; junction bases left unmatched: 12. CDR1 SGHTS and CDR2 YDEGEE come from the germline V gene. This CDR3 region has 16 residues. The DNA for the CDR3 is TGTGCCAGCAGCCGTACAGGGGGCGCCCGGAAAACTGAAGCTTTCTTT. Protein: CASSRTGGARKTEAFF.

This clonotype was seen at least ten times. This chain uses TRBV7-9 with TRBJ2-7, with 10 nucleotides matching TRBD2. The CDR3 has 13 residues. After removal of 7 bases from V and 2 bases from J, the junction contained 2 bases not matched to a gene. CDR1 is SEHNR, CDR2 FQNEAQ, per germline (reference sequence). The DNA of the CDR3 is TGTGCCAGCACTAGCGGGAGAACCTACGAGCAGTACTTC. It yields the protein CASTSGRTYEQYF.

This clonotype occurred many times. V is TRBV7-2 and J is TRBJ2-1; D remains unclear. Germline CDR1 reads SGHTA; CDR2 reads FQGNSA. Trimming took 7 bases from V and 0 from J, leaving 13 bases between them. CDR3 length: 15 amino acids. In DNA, the CDR3 is TGTGCCAGCACCCTGGCGGTAAGCTCCTACAATGAGCAGTTCTTC. This gives the protein CASTLAVSSYNEQFF.

The table lists this clonotype with many counts. V usage is TRBV6-5 and J usage is TRBJ2-6, with 8 bases identical to TRBD1. The CDR3 consists of 17 residues. The trim removed 7 bases at V and 0 bases at J, leaving 8 bases unmatched. Germline assignment: CDR1 MNHEY and CDR2 SVGAGI. CDR3 sequence (DNA): TGTGCCAGCACAGGGGGCGCGAGGGGCTCTGGGGCCAACGTCCTGACTTTC. Its protein product is CASTGGARGSGANVLTF.

In this sample, this clonotype turned up many times. The CDR3 loop is CASTQQGWSGELFF. CDR3 nucleotide sequence: TGTGCCAGCACCCAACAGGGCTGGTCCGGGGAGCTGTTTTTT. This chain links TRBV5-5 with TRBJ2-2, with D tentatively TRBD1 (6 bases). CDR3 length: 14 residues. The V end was cut by 6 bases, the J end by 6 bases, with 15 bases between. Germline CDR1 and CDR2: SGHKS and YYEKEE (reference sequence).

This clonotype was picked up many times. This rearrangement joins TRBV29-1 to TRBJ2-5; the D is unclear. The germline V gene encodes CDR1 SQVTM and CDR2 ANQGSEA. The CDR3 contains 12 residues. Trimming pared 7 bases from V and 9 bases from J, leaving 18 bases between. The CDR3 DNA is TGCAGCGCGATAGACCGATGGTGGGCCCAGTACTTC. This codes for CSAIDRWWAQYF.

This clonotype occurred many times. The chain joins TRBV29-1 to TRBJ2-4, with D perhaps matching TRBD1 (6 bases). V was cut by 6 bases and J by 1 base, with 13 bases left in between. CDR1 and CDR2 from the germline V gene are SQVTM and ANQGSEA. The CDR3 totals 14 residues. CDR3 sequence reads: CSVLTGTAKNIQYF. CDR3 DNA sequence: TGCAGCGTCCTAACAGGGACCGCCAAAAACATTCAGTACTTC. Supplemented by reference TRBV29-1 and TRBJ2-4, the full variable domain reads SAVISQKPSRDICQRGTSLTIQCQVDSQVTMMFWYRQQPGQSLTLIATANQGSEATYESGFVIDKFPISRPNLTFSTLTVSNMSPEDSSIYLCSVLTGTAKNIQYFGAGTRLSVL.

The table lists this clonotype with a few counts. This chain joins TRBV4-2 and TRBJ2-3; TRBD2 agrees at 13 bases. V lost 3 bases and J lost 8; bases outside the gene matches: 2. CDR1 and CDR2 (germline): LGHNA, YNFKEQ. CDR3 size: 14 residues. CDR3 coding DNA: TGTGCCAGCAGCCAGGGACTAGCGGGGATTACGCAGTATTTT. Its translation is CASSQGLAGITQYF.

This clonotype was counted ten times or more. This sequence joins TRBV24-1 and TRBJ2-6, with D hard to call. Germline V CDR1 and CDR2: KGHDR, SFDVKD. This CDR3 has 19 residues. The V and J ends lost 3 bases and 0 bases respectively, with 17 bases between them. The CDR3 is CATSDGRRASVSGANVLTF. CDR3 coding DNA: TGTGCCACCAGTGATGGGCGACGGGCCAGCGTCTCTGGGGCCAACGTCCTGACTTTC.

The sample holds many counts of this clonotype. V is TRBV7-9 and J is TRBJ2-7; TRBD1 or TRBD2 may be the D gene (7 bases each). Trimming removed 3 bases from V and 2 bases from J, with 14 bases in between. Germline loops: CDR1 SEHNR, CDR2 FQNEAQ (reference sequence). This CDR3 region has 15 residues. The DNA for the CDR3 is TGTGCCAGCAGCTTTCAGGGGGGGGGAACCTACGAGCAGTACTTC. This sequence encodes CASSFQGGGTYEQYF.

This clonotype was detected many times. V and J are TRBV20-1 and TRBJ2-7; D ambiguous. CDR1 DFQATT and CDR2 SNEGSKA come from the germline V gene (reference sequence). The CDR3 covers 14 residues. The V end was cut by 6 bases, the J end by 2 bases, with 17 bases between. CDR3 bases: TGCAGTGCATACTTTATGAGCGCGACCTACGAGCAGTACTTC. This codes for CSAYFMSATYEQYF.

This clonotype came up many times. The V call is TRBV20-1, the J call TRBJ1-4, with no clear D. Germline values: CDR1 DFQATT, CDR2 SNEGSKA (reference sequence). Trimming took off 0 bases at V and 7 bases at J, with 15 bases between the two ends. This CDR3 contains 15 residues. The CDR3 loop reads CSARDRPSFREKLFF. The CDR3 bases are TGCAGTGCTAGAGATCGGCCCAGCTTTCGTGAAAAACTGTTTTTT.